The entry below gives a single T cell receptor beta chain sequence along with its context. Authors' methods: Estimated nucleated cell counts came from reference gene primer amplification. The table came from immunoSEQ multiplex PCR; TCRdb's copy has only in-frame clones and leaves some out. V and J calls and clone size are copied from that table; D and trimming were computed from the DNA. The sample yields about 270,000 clones, around nine tenths seen once. The data were taken from a study of blood T cell repertoires in COVID-19. Study context: Samples representing acute and convalescent COVID-19 were sourced from the United States, Italy and Spain. From T cells, B-cell-depleted T cells, or PBMCs came the material, which was cDNA or gDNA.

Germline V gene sequence: CDR1 LGHNA, CDR2 YSLEER. The CDR3 is made up of 18 amino acids. The V and J ends lost 1 base and 3 bases, in that order; junction bases with no gene match: 5. In terms of age and location, participants ranged from roughly 18 to 100 years and lived in about two dozen US areas. The chain recombines TRBV4-3 with TRBJ2-6, with 11 bases fitting TRBD1. The source of this sequence is a woman younger than 35 who had recovered from COVID-19. The specimen was PBMCs or T cells enriched from blood (not recorded which). The CDR3 DNA reads as TGCGCCAGCAGCCAAGGGACAGGGGGCGCGGGTGGGGCCAACGTCCTGACTTTC. It is translated as CASSQGTGGAGGANVLTF.